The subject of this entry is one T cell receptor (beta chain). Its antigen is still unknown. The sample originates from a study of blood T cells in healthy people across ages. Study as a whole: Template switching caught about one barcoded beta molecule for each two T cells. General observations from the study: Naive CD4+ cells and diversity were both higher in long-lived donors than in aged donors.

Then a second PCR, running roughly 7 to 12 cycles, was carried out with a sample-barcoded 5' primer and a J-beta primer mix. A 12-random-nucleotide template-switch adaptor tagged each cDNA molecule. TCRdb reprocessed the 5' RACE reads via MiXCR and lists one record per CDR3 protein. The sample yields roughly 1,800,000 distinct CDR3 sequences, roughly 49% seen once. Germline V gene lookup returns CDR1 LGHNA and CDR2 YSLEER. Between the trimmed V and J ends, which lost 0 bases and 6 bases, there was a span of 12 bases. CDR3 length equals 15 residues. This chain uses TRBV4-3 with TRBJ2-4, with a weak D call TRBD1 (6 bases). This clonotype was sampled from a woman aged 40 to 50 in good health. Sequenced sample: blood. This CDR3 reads CASSQEVGTLNIQYF. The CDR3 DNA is TGCGCCAGCAGCCAAGAAGTTGGGACATTAAACATTCAGTACTTC.